This T cell receptor (beta chain) was recovered during a study of blood T cell repertoires in COVID-19. Measured with immunoSEQ multiplex PCR; TCRdb has only the in-frame clones, and not every one. The table shows around 55,000 clones, with approximately 90% occurring only once. The CDR3 is 13 amino acids. Trimming pared 4 bases from V and 2 bases from J, leaving 9 bases between. Germline values: CDR1 MNHEY, CDR2 SMNVEV (reference sequence). The rearrangement links TRBV27 to TRBJ2-7, with D uncertain. The sample consisted of peripheral blood. The origin of this receptor is a man aged 40-49 years with COVID-19, enrolled during active disease. The CDR3 bases are TGTGCCAGCAGTTCATCCGGAGCCTACGAGCAGTACTTC. It encodes CASSSSGAYEQYF.